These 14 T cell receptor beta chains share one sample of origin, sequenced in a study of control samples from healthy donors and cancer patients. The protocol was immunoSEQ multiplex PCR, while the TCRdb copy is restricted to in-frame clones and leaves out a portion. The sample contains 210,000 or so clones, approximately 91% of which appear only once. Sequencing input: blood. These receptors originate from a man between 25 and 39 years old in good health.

CDR3 DNA sequence: TGTGCCAGTAGCTACAACCGGGACAGGCGAATCTCCCTCCACTTT. Translated: CASSYNRDRRISLHF. The genes are TRBV19 and TRBJ1-6; 8 nucleotides match TRBD1. Germline CDR1 reads LNHDA; CDR2 reads SQIVND (reference sequence). Trimming removed 6 bases from V and 14 bases from J; junction bases left unmatched: 15. The CDR3 consists of 15 residues.

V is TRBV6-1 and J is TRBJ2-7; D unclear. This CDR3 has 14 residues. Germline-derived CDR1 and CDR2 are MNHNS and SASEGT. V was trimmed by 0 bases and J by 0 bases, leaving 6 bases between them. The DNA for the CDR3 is TGTGCCAGCAGTGAAGCCTCGAGCTCCTACGAGCAGTACTTC. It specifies CASSEASSSYEQYF.

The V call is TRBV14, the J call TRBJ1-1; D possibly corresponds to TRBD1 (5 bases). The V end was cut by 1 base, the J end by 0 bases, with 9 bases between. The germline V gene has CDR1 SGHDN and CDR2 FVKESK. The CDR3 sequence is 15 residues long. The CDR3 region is CASSQARELNTEAFF. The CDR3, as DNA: TGTGCCAGCAGCCAAGCCAGGGAACTGAACACTGAAGCTTTCTTT.

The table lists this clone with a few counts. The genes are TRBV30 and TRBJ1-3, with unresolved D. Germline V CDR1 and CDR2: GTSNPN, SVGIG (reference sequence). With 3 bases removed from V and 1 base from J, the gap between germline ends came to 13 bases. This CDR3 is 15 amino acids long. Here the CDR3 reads CAWSPRWESGNTIYF. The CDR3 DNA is TGTGCCTGGAGCCCTCGTTGGGAGTCTGGAAACACCATATATTTT.

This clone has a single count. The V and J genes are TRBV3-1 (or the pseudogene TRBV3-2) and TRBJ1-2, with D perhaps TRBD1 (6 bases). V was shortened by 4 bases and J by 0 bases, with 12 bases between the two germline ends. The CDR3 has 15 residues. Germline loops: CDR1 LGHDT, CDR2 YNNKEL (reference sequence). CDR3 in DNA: TGTGCCAGCAGCCCCGGGGACAACCCTAACTATGGCTACACCTTC. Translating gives CASSPGDNPNYGYTF.

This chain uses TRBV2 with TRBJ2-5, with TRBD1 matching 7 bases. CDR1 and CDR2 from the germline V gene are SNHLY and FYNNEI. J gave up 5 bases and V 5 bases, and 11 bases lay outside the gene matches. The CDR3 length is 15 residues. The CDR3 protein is CASSRSRDRQETQYF. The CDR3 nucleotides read TGTGCCAGCAGTCGTTCGAGGGACAGACAGGAGACCCAGTACTTC. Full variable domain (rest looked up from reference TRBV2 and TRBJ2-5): EPEVTQTPSHQVTQMGQEVILRCVPISNHLYFYWYRQILGQKVEFLVSFYNNEISEKSEIFDDQFSVERPDGSNFTLKIRSTKLEDSAMYFCASSRSRDRQETQYFGPGTRLLVL.

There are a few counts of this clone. The CDR3 loop reads CASSQDRLKFSTGELFF. DNA for the CDR3: TGCGCCAGCAGCCAAGATCGCCTAAAATTTTCCACCGGGGAGCTGTTTTTT. The chain has TRBV4-1 and TRBJ2-2; D uncertain. Trimming removed 0 bases at V and 4 bases at J, with 15 bases between. This CDR3 has 17 residues. From germline, CDR1 is MGHRA and CDR2 YSYEKL.

The CDR3 region has the DNA TGCGCCAGCAGCTTTCTAGCGGGGGGGCCAGATACGCAGTATTTT. Protein: CASSFLAGGPDTQYF. The V call is TRBV5-1, the J call TRBJ2-3; 12 nucleotides match TRBD2. CDR3 length: 15 residues. Trimming cost V 2 bases and J 4 bases; bases outside gene matches: 2. Per germline, CDR1 SGHRS and CDR2 YFSETQ.

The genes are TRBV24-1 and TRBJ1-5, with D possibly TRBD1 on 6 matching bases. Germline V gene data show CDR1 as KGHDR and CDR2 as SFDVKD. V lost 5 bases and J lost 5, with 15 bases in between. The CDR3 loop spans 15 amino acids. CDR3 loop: CATSGGPQRDQPQHF. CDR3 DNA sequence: TGTGCCACCAGTGGGGGGCCCCAGCGGGATCAGCCCCAGCATTTT.

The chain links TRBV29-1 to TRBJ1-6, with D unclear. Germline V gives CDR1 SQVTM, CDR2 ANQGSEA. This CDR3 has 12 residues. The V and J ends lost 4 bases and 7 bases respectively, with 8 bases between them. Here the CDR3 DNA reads TGCAGCGTTGGGGGATTAAATTCACCCCTCCACTTT. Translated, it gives CSVGGLNSPLHF.

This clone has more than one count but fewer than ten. CDR3 sequence: CASSLTGGRTYEQYF. As DNA, the CDR3 is TGCGCCAGCAGCTTGACAGGGGGGCGGACCTACGAGCAGTACTTC. The J gene is TRBJ2-7, the V gene TRBV5-1; 8 bases fit TRBD1. CDR3 size: 15 residues. V gave up 1 base and J gave up 2 bases; unmatched junction bases: 5. Germline V gene data show CDR1 as SGHRS and CDR2 as YFSETQ.

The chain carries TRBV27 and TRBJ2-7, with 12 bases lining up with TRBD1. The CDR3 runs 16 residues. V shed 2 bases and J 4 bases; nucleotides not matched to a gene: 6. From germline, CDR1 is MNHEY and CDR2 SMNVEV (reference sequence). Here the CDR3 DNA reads TGTGCCAGCAGTTTACGCCGGGACAGGGGGCCTTACGAGCAGTACTTC. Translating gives CASSLRRDRGPYEQYF.

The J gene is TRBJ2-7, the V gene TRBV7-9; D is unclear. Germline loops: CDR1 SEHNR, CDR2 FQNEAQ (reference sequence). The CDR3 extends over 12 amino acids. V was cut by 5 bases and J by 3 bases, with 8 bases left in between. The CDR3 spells CASSNPVYEQYF. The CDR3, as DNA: TGTGCCAGCAGCAACCCAGTCTACGAGCAGTACTTC.

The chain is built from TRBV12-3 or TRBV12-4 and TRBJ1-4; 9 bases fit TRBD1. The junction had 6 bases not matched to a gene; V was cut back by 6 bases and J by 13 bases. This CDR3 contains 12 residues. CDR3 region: CASSQGTGRLFF. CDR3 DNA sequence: TGTGCCAGCAGCCAAGGGACAGGGCGACTGTTTTTT.